This is a list of T cell receptor beta chains from one sample in a study of response to subunit inactivated influenza vaccine. TCRdb redid the calling of the RT-PCR reads with MiXCR, one entry per CDR3 protein. The data contain fewer than 750,000 distinct CDR3 sequences, 12% to 15% of them singletons. The material was PBMCs from blood, obtained less than 13 days after vaccination. The receptor set was obtained from a man over 45 who received an inactivated influenza vaccine. The CDR3 runs from the conserved cysteine through the conserved F or W. Each record gives: clone size, V gene, J gene, D gene, CDR3 protein, CDR3 DNA. A D gene is named only where the DNA matches it firmly. Size values are once, few and many counts, or a class for expanded clones, and some rows have none.

clone size: NA; V gene: TRBV11-1; J gene: TRBJ2-5; D gene: NA; CDR3 protein: CASSLLLRETQYF; CDR3 DNA: TGTGCCAGCAGCTTATTACTGCGAGAGACCCAGTACTTC
clone size: NA; V gene: TRBV29-1; J gene: TRBJ2-5; D gene: NA; CDR3 protein: CSGLQLQETQYF; CDR3 DNA: TGCAGCGGTTTACAGCTCCAAGAGACCCAGTACTTC
clone size: few; V gene: TRBV7-8; J gene: TRBJ2-1; D gene: TRBD2; CDR3 protein: CASRRISGVGYNEQFF; CDR3 DNA: TGTGCCAGCAGGAGAATTAGCGGGGTGGGCTACAATGAGCAGTTCTTC
clone size: few; V gene: TRBV7-2; J gene: TRBJ2-3; D gene: TRBD2; CDR3 protein: CASSLAGTSGGPDTQYF; CDR3 DNA: TGTGCCAGCAGCTTAGCGGGGACTAGCGGGGGCCCAGATACGCAGTATTTT
clone size: many; V gene: TRBV5-1; J gene: TRBJ2-7; D gene: TRBD1; CDR3 protein: CASSPRDRSRYEQYF; CDR3 DNA: TGCGCCAGCAGCCCCCGGGACAGGTCTCGCTACGAGCAGTACTTC
clone size: NA; V gene: TRBV18; J gene: TRBJ2-7; D gene: NA; CDR3 protein: CASSPPSPSYEQYF; CDR3 DNA: TGTGCCAGCTCACCACCGAGTCCCTCCTACGAGCAGTACTTC
clone size: NA; V gene: TRBV3-1; J gene: TRBJ1-3; D gene: NA; CDR3 protein: CASSLPGRLSGNTIYF; CDR3 DNA: TGTGCCAGCAGCCTACCGGGACGGCTCTCTGGAAACACCATATATTTT
clone size: NA; V gene: TRBV2; J gene: TRBJ2-1; D gene: TRBD2; CDR3 protein: CATRGGTSEYSSYNEQFF; CDR3 DNA: TGTGCCACCAGGGGGGGGACTAGCGAATATAGCTCCTACAATGAGCAGTTCTTC
clone size: NA; V gene: TRBV6-2/TRBV6-3; J gene: TRBJ2-2; D gene: NA; CDR3 protein: CASNLGGDWTGELFF; CDR3 DNA: TGTGCCAGCAACTTAGGGGGAGATTGGACCGGGGAGCTGTTTTTT
clone size: few; V gene: TRBV20-1; J gene: TRBJ2-2; D gene: NA; CDR3 protein: CSASVQTNTGELFF; CDR3 DNA: TGCAGTGCTAGCGTGCAAACGAACACCGGGGAGCTGTTTTTT
clone size: few; V gene: TRBV20-1; J gene: TRBJ2-3; D gene: TRBD1; CDR3 protein: CSATGLRQGTDTQYF; CDR3 DNA: TGCAGTGCCACAGGCTTGAGACAGGGGACAGATACGCAGTATTTT
clone size: NA; V gene: TRBV7-3; J gene: TRBJ2-3; D gene: TRBD2; CDR3 protein: CASSLTNSGASTTQYF; CDR3 DNA: TGTGCCAGCAGCTTAACGAATAGCGGGGCCTCCACTACGCAGTATTTT
clone size: few; V gene: TRBV2; J gene: TRBJ2-1; D gene: NA; CDR3 protein: CASSELRTVYNEQFF; CDR3 DNA: TGTGCCAGCAGTGAACTCCGGACAGTATACAATGAGCAGTTCTTC
clone size: many; V gene: TRBV5-1; J gene: TRBJ1-1; D gene: NA; CDR3 protein: CASTWMGAGTEAFF; CDR3 DNA: TGCGCCAGCACCTGGATGGGCGCGGGCACTGAAGCTTTCTTT
clone size: few; V gene: TRBV14; J gene: TRBJ2-5; D gene: TRBD2; CDR3 protein: CASSQMWEGETQYF; CDR3 DNA: TGTGCCAGCAGCCAAATGTGGGAGGGCGAGACCCAGTACTTC
clone size: many; V gene: TRBV5-6; J gene: TRBJ2-7; D gene: NA; CDR3 protein: CASSLGWDSSYEQYF; CDR3 DNA: TGTGCCAGCAGCTTGGGTTGGGACTCTTCCTACGAGCAGTACTTC
clone size: NA; V gene: TRBV20-1; J gene: TRBJ1-1; D gene: NA; CDR3 protein: CSARYMNTEAFF; CDR3 DNA: TGCAGTGCTCGGTACATGAACACTGAAGCTTTCTTT
clone size: NA; V gene: TRBV2; J gene: TRBJ2-7; D gene: NA; CDR3 protein: CASSEDYPNYEQYF; CDR3 DNA: TGTGCCAGCAGTGAGGACTACCCAAATTACGAGCAGTACTTC
clone size: few; V gene: TRBV27; J gene: TRBJ1-6; D gene: NA; CDR3 protein: CASSLSRGRSYNSPLHF; CDR3 DNA: TGTGCCAGCAGTTTATCTCGGGGACGCTCCTATAATTCACCCCTCCACTTT
clone size: few; V gene: TRBV4-3; J gene: TRBJ1-1; D gene: NA; CDR3 protein: CASSQEDQRSTGARTEAFF; CDR3 DNA: TGCGCCAGCAGCCAAGAGGACCAGCGCTCGACAGGAGCGAGGACTGAAGCTTTCTTT
clone size: NA; V gene: TRBV28; J gene: TRBJ2-7; D gene: TRBD2; CDR3 protein: CASIGLAGGLYEQYF; CDR3 DNA: TGTGCCAGCATTGGACTAGCGGGAGGGCTATACGAGCAGTACTTC
clone size: NA; V gene: TRBV3-1; J gene: TRBJ1-4; D gene: NA; CDR3 protein: CATSQVWGLNEKLFF; CDR3 DNA: TGTGCCACCAGCCAAGTGTGGGGGTTAAATGAAAAACTGTTTTTT
clone size: few; V gene: TRBV10-3; J gene: TRBJ2-7; D gene: NA; CDR3 protein: CATKGTEAPSTPYEQYF; CDR3 DNA: TGTGCCACGAAGGGGACGGAGGCCCCAAGTACCCCCTACGAGCAGTACTTC
clone size: NA; V gene: TRBV9; J gene: TRBJ1-1; D gene: NA; CDR3 protein: CASSVGPGNTEAFF; CDR3 DNA: TGTGCCAGCAGCGTAGGTCCGGGGAACACTGAAGCTTTCTTT
clone size: NA; V gene: TRBV24-1; J gene: TRBJ1-2; D gene: NA; CDR3 protein: CATSESGLRYGYTF; CDR3 DNA: TGTGCCACCAGTGAGTCAGGACTGCGCTATGGCTACACCTTC
clone size: few; V gene: TRBV18; J gene: TRBJ2-6; D gene: NA; CDR3 protein: CASSALGIAGANVLTF; CDR3 DNA: TGTGCCAGCTCGGCGCTAGGGATAGCCGGGGCCAACGTCCTGACTTTC
clone size: few; V gene: TRBV20-1; J gene: TRBJ2-5; D gene: TRBD1; CDR3 protein: CSAREQGVRVKTQYF; CDR3 DNA: TGCAGTGCTAGAGAACAGGGGGTGAGGGTAAAGACCCAGTACTTC
clone size: many; V gene: TRBV27; J gene: TRBJ2-2; D gene: NA; CDR3 protein: CASSFGTGELFF; CDR3 DNA: TGTGCCAGCAGTTTTGGCACCGGGGAGCTGTTTTTT
clone size: NA; V gene: TRBV5-5; J gene: TRBJ2-3; D gene: TRBD1; CDR3 protein: CASSSGDSPDTQYF; CDR3 DNA: TGTGCCAGCAGCTCCGGGGACAGCCCCGATACGCAGTATTTT
clone size: NA; V gene: TRBV18; J gene: TRBJ2-7; D gene: TRBD2; CDR3 protein: CASSPFSASGRREQYF; CDR3 DNA: TGTGCCAGCTCACCGTTTTCGGCTAGCGGTCGACGGGAGCAGTACTTC
clone size: few; V gene: TRBV7-2; J gene: TRBJ2-5; D gene: NA; CDR3 protein: CASSLLPGAPETQYF; CDR3 DNA: TGTGCCAGCAGCTTACTTCCAGGGGCTCCAGAGACCCAGTACTTC
clone size: few; V gene: TRBV10-3; J gene: TRBJ2-1; D gene: TRBD2; CDR3 protein: CAISSQLAGGHEQFF; CDR3 DNA: TGTGCCATCTCGTCCCAGCTAGCGGGGGGGCATGAGCAGTTCTTC
clone size: few; V gene: TRBV7-8; J gene: TRBJ2-3; D gene: TRBD2; CDR3 protein: CASSPGQAGGTDTQYF; CDR3 DNA: TGTGCCAGCAGCCCAGGGCAAGCGGGAGGCACAGATACGCAGTATTTT
clone size: NA; V gene: TRBV5-5; J gene: TRBJ2-2; D gene: NA; CDR3 protein: CASSFEGVRTGELFF; CDR3 DNA: TGTGCCAGCAGCTTTGAGGGAGTACGGACCGGGGAGCTGTTTTTT
clone size: NA; V gene: TRBV6-5; J gene: TRBJ1-4; D gene: TRBD1; CDR3 protein: CASRGTGGGNEKLFF; CDR3 DNA: TGTGCCAGCAGGGGTACAGGGGGCGGAAATGAAAAACTGTTTTTT
clone size: few; V gene: TRBV6-5; J gene: TRBJ2-6; D gene: NA; CDR3 protein: CASSYSILAGANVLTF; CDR3 DNA: TGTGCCAGCAGTTACTCGATTTTAGCTGGGGCCAACGTCCTGACTTTC
clone size: few; V gene: TRBV5-1; J gene: TRBJ1-6; D gene: NA; CDR3 protein: CASSFGGQQNSPLHF; CDR3 DNA: TGCGCCAGCAGCTTTGGAGGACAACAGAATTCACCCCTCCACTTT
clone size: NA; V gene: TRBV6-5; J gene: TRBJ2-1; D gene: TRBD2; CDR3 protein: CASGWGIAGGNEQFF; CDR3 DNA: TGTGCCAGCGGTTGGGGTATAGCGGGAGGTAATGAGCAGTTCTTC
clone size: NA; V gene: TRBV10-3; J gene: TRBJ2-2; D gene: NA; CDR3 protein: CAISESGRGNTGELFF; CDR3 DNA: TGTGCCATCAGTGAAAGTGGCCGGGGCAACACCGGGGAGCTGTTTTTT
clone size: few; V gene: TRBV29-1; J gene: TRBJ2-3; D gene: NA; CDR3 protein: CSVEWAGATTDTQYF; CDR3 DNA: TGCAGCGTTGAATGGGCGGGGGCGACCACAGATACGCAGTATTTT
clone size: NA; V gene: TRBV19; J gene: TRBJ2-6; D gene: TRBD1; CDR3 protein: CASSTDRGPSGANVLTF; CDR3 DNA: TGTGCCAGTAGTACGGACAGGGGGCCTTCTGGGGCCAACGTCCTGACTTTC
clone size: NA; V gene: TRBV20-1; J gene: TRBJ2-5; D gene: TRBD2; CDR3 protein: CSARIAGGQQETQYF; CDR3 DNA: TGCAGTGCTAGAATAGCGGGAGGACAACAAGAGACCCAGTACTTC
clone size: NA; V gene: TRBV10-3; J gene: TRBJ2-1; D gene: TRBD2; CDR3 protein: CAYGRGGEGEQFF; CDR3 DNA: TGTGCCTACGGACGGGGGGGCGAGGGTGAGCAGTTCTTC
clone size: many; V gene: TRBV12-3/TRBV12-4; J gene: TRBJ2-7; D gene: NA; CDR3 protein: CASSLAGRHEQYF; CDR3 DNA: TGTGCCAGCAGTTTAGCGGGGCGCCACGAGCAGTACTTC
clone size: NA; V gene: TRBV3-1; J gene: TRBJ2-6; D gene: NA; CDR3 protein: CASSHSNRVGANVLTF; CDR3 DNA: TGTGCCAGCAGCCACTCTAACAGGGTTGGGGCCAACGTCCTGACTTTC
clone size: NA; V gene: TRBV10-2; J gene: TRBJ1-2; D gene: NA; CDR3 protein: CASSARWSGVDYGYTF; CDR3 DNA: TGCGCCAGCAGTGCACGATGGTCCGGGGTTGACTATGGCTACACCTTC
clone size: NA; V gene: TRBV5-1; J gene: TRBJ1-1; D gene: NA; CDR3 protein: CASSLTGFAEAFF; CDR3 DNA: TGCGCCAGCAGCTTGACAGGGTTTGCTGAAGCTTTCTTT
clone size: many; V gene: TRBV7-7; J gene: TRBJ2-3; D gene: TRBD2; CDR3 protein: CASSLGTSGNTDTQYF; CDR3 DNA: TGTGCCAGCAGCTTAGGGACTAGCGGGAACACAGATACGCAGTATTTT
clone size: NA; V gene: TRBV20-1; J gene: TRBJ2-2; D gene: TRBD2; CDR3 protein: CSAGEPSGTAGELFF; CDR3 DNA: TGCAGTGCTGGAGAGCCTAGCGGCACGGCCGGGGAGCTGTTTTTT
clone size: few; V gene: TRBV20-1; J gene: TRBJ2-3; D gene: NA; CDR3 protein: CSARIGSGYTDTQYF; CDR3 DNA: TGCAGTGCTAGGATTGGGAGCGGATACACAGATACGCAGTATTTT
clone size: once; V gene: TRBV19; J gene: TRBJ2-1; D gene: TRBD1; CDR3 protein: CASRTGQGAFDQFF; CDR3 DNA: TGTGCCAGTAGAACGGGACAGGGGGCGTTTGACCAGTTCTTC
clone size: NA; V gene: TRBV19; J gene: TRBJ2-7; D gene: TRBD1; CDR3 protein: CASSIGDRSYEQYF; CDR3 DNA: TGTGCCAGTAGTATAGGGGACAGGTCCTACGAGCAGTACTTC
clone size: NA; V gene: TRBV5-5; J gene: TRBJ2-1; D gene: TRBD2; CDR3 protein: CASSPTGTRLRGEQFF; CDR3 DNA: TGTGCCAGCAGCCCGACCGGGACTAGGTTGCGGGGTGAGCAGTTCTTC
clone size: NA; V gene: TRBV12-3/TRBV12-4; J gene: TRBJ2-1; D gene: TRBD1; CDR3 protein: CASSPFETGLFF; CDR3 DNA: TGTGCCAGCAGCCCCTTCGAGACAGGGTTGTTCTTC
clone size: NA; V gene: TRBV18; J gene: TRBJ2-7; D gene: TRBD2; CDR3 protein: CASSPRGRGYEQYF; CDR3 DNA: TGTGCCAGCTCACCACGCGGGAGAGGGTACGAGCAGTACTTC